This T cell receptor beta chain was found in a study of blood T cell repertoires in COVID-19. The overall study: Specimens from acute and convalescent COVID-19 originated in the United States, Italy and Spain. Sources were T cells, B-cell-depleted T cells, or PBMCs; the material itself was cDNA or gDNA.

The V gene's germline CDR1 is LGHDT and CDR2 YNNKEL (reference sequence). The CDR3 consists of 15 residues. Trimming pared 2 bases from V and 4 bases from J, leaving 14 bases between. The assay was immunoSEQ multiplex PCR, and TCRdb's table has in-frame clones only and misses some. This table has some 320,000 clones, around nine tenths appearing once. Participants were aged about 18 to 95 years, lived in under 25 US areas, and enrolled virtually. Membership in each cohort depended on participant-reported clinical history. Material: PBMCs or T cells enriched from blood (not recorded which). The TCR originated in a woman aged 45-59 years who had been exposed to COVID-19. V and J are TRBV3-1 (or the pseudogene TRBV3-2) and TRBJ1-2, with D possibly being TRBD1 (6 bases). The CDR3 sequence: CASSQSERGGYGYTF. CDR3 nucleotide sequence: TGTGCCAGCAGCCAATCTGAGCGAGGGGGCTATGGCTACACCTTC.